Each of the 23 T cell receptor beta chains below was sequenced from the same sample in a study of T cells in Graves' hyperthyroidism and ophthalmopathy. There were TCR beta CDR3 regions amplified from RNA transcripts. The HTBI primer set drove a first-round RT-PCR of the TCR CDR3. MiXCR, run by TCRdb on the multiplex PCR reads, gives a single entry per CDR3 protein. The sample holds a few hundred thousand distinct CDR3 sequences, over 35% seen once. Input material: peripheral blood or thyroid tissue (not recorded which). The receptors were gathered from an adult woman with Graves' disease, either hyperthyroidism or ophthalmopathy (not recorded which).

This chain uses TRBV10-3 with TRBJ2-5; TRBD2 agrees at 11 bases. CDR3 size: 14 residues. Germline loops: CDR1 ENHRY, CDR2 SYGVKD. J was trimmed by 5 bases and V by 9 bases; bases with no gene match: 8. The CDR3 nucleotides are TGTGCCATAGGGGCTAGCGGGAGGAGGGAGACCCAGTACTTC. Translated, it gives CAIGASGRRETQYF.

In nucleotides, the CDR3 is TGCAGTGCTAGTGGGGGCGCGGATGAAAAACTGTTTTTT. It translates to CSASGGADEKLFF. V gene TRBV20-1 combines with J gene TRBJ1-4; D might be TRBD1 (6 bases). This CDR3 has 13 residues. Trimming took off 3 bases at V and 6 bases at J, with 11 bases between the two ends. Germline V gene lookup returns CDR1 DFQATT and CDR2 SNEGSKA (reference sequence).

The chain is built from TRBV27 and TRBJ1-1; D gene uncertain. This CDR3 is 17 amino acids long. The germline V gene has CDR1 MNHEY and CDR2 SMNVEV (reference sequence). The V gene lost 0 bases and the J gene lost 0 bases, with 14 bases spanning the gap. CDR3 nucleotide sequence: TGTGCCAGCAGTTTATCTCCTGGACGGGCCATGAACACTGAAGCTTTCTTT. Residues: CASSLSPGRAMNTEAFF.

The chain has TRBV7-2 and TRBJ2-7; the match to TRBD2 covers 8 bases. V shed 1 base and J 5 bases; nucleotides not matched to a gene: 7. The germline V gene encodes CDR1 SGHTA and CDR2 FQGNSA. The CDR3 totals 15 residues. The CDR3 DNA reads as TGTGCCAGCAGCTTAGATGTTAGCGGGAACAACGAGCAGTACTTC. Translating gives CASSLDVSGNNEQYF.

To note about this clonotype: This CDR3 fails to terminate in the conserved phenylalanine or tryptophan, so it likely reflects a read error. V is TRBV7-9 and J is TRBJ1-3, with unresolved D. The germline gives CDR1 SEHNR, CDR2 FQNEAQ (reference sequence). This CDR3 is built from 18 residues. Trimming took off 6 bases at V and 0 bases at J, with 21 bases between the two ends. The CDR3 loop is CASSLSRDYVSSGNTIYS. CDR3 DNA: TGTGCCAGCAGTCTCAGCCGAGACTATGTAAGCTCTGGAAACACCATATATTCT.

This chain uses TRBV19 with TRBJ1-5; no definite D call. CDR1 is LNHDA, CDR2 SQIVND, per germline (reference sequence). This CDR3 has 12 amino acids. Trimming removed 7 bases at V and 13 bases at J, with 17 bases between. CDR3 amino acids: CASTPGRNGQHF. For the CDR3, the DNA is TGTGCCAGTACCCCAGGTCGGAACGGACAGCATTTT.

This chain joins TRBV7-2 and TRBJ2-5; 7 nucleotides align to TRBD2. Germline V gene lookup returns CDR1 SGHTA and CDR2 FQGNSA. The CDR3 has 15 residues. V lost 5 bases, J lost 4 bases, and 10 bases stayed unmatched. The CDR3 reads CASSPSGNGGETQYF. The CDR3 DNA follows: TGTGCCAGCAGCCCAAGCGGGAACGGGGGAGAGACCCAGTACTTC.

This clonotype is a singleton in its sample. One end of the junction varies from germline; a read error may be responsible. The chain links TRBV10-3 to TRBJ1-5, with D perhaps matching TRBD1 (5 bases). The germline gives CDR1 ENHRY, CDR2 SYGVKD. CDR3 length: 15 amino acids. The CDR3 sequence is CAIISRDGNNQPQHF. In DNA, the CDR3 is TGTGCCATCATCTCCAGGGATGGCAACAATCAGCCCCAACATTTT.

This clonotype has a handful of counts. This rearrangement joins TRBV6-1 to TRBJ2-7, with D possibly TRBD2 on 5 matching bases. Germline-derived CDR1 and CDR2 are MNHNS and SASEGT. The CDR3 has 13 amino acids. The CDR3 DNA sequence: TGTTCCTCGGGAAACTCCAGATCCTACGAGCAGTACTTC. Its translation is CSSGNSRSYEQYF.

V usage is TRBV30 and J usage is TRBJ1-5, with D unresolved. Germline-derived CDR1 and CDR2 are GTSNPN and SVGIG (reference sequence). V was pared by 4 bases and J by 2 bases, with 9 bases between. The CDR3 spans 13 residues. The CDR3 spells CAWTQGGNQPQHF. The CDR3 DNA is TGTGCCTGGACCCAAGGAGGCAATCAGCCCCAGCATTTT.

This clonotype was seen ten or more times. The chain links TRBV7-9 to TRBJ2-7; D gene uncertain. Trimming took 2 bases from V and 0 from J, leaving 5 bases between them. CDR3 size: 13 residues. Germline V CDR1 and CDR2: SEHNR, FQNEAQ (reference sequence). The CDR3 sequence is CASSLQSSYEQYF. The CDR3 region has the DNA TGTGCCAGCAGCTTACAGAGCTCCTACGAGCAGTACTTC.

This clonotype showed up just a few times. The chain combines TRBV5-6 with TRBJ1-1; perhaps TRBD1 as D (5 bases). The germline V gene has CDR1 SGHDT and CDR2 YYEEEE. The V gene lost 4 bases and the J gene lost 3 bases, with 13 bases spanning the gap. This CDR3 comprises 14 residues. The CDR3 nucleotides are TGTGCCAGCAGCCCCCAGGGCAGGGACACTGAAGCTTTCTTT. It codes for CASSPQGRDTEAFF.

The sample holds many counts of this clonotype. The chain combines TRBV20-1 with TRBJ1-1, with TRBD1 identical over 7 bases. Per germline, CDR1 DFQATT and CDR2 SNEGSKA (reference sequence). V dropped 3 bases and J dropped 1; count of bases not matched to a gene: 8. The CDR3 sequence is 15 residues long. Here the CDR3 DNA reads TGCAGTGCTAGTAGGTACAGGGGAGAGAACACTGAAGCTTTCTTT. Its translation is CSASRYRGENTEAFF.

The chain employs TRBV10-2 and TRBJ2-5; D may be TRBD2 (5 bases). Trimming left V 4 bases short and J 4 bases short, with 10 bases between. Germline V gives CDR1 WSHSY, CDR2 SAAADI. The CDR3 consists of 13 residues. The DNA of the CDR3 is TGCGCCAGCAGTGGTGAGCTAGCAGAGACCCAGTACTTC. Translated: CASSGELAETQYF.

This chain joins TRBV10-3 and TRBJ2-5; the match to TRBD1 covers 11 bases. The CDR3 has 17 residues. Germline V CDR1 and CDR2: ENHRY, SYGVKD. The J segment lost 4 bases and the V segment lost 10 bases, leaving 17 bases of the junction unmatched. The CDR3 DNA sequence: TGTGCCACCGCAACCGGGACAGGGGGTTCATTCGGAGAGACCCAGTACTTC. Translating it yields CATATGTGGSFGETQYF.

The gene calls are TRBV2 and TRBJ2-6, with D perhaps being TRBD1 or TRBD2 (5 bases each). CDR3 length: 15 amino acids. Germline V gives CDR1 SNHLY, CDR2 FYNNEI. Trimming removed 8 bases from V and 4 bases from J, with 15 bases in between. The CDR3 region has the DNA TGTGCCAGCTCCAGAGGGGCGGGCGGGGCCAACGTCCTGACTTTC. Protein product: CASSRGAGGANVLTF.

This clonotype was observed a few times. One base away lies a much larger clone, so this may be a sequencing read error. This chain uses TRBV5-4 with TRBJ1-1, with unresolved D. Germline V gene data show CDR1 as SGHNT and CDR2 as YYREEE (reference sequence). The CDR3 totals 13 residues. The CDR3 loop is CVSNLDLNTEAFF. The DNA for the CDR3 is TGTGTCAGCAACCTAGACCTAAACACTGAAGCTTTCTTT.

This clonotype was counted many times. The chain links TRBV10-2 to TRBJ1-5; the D is unclear. Between the trimmed V and J ends, which lost 2 bases and 7 bases, there was a span of 6 bases. Germline CDR1 is WSHSY and CDR2 is SAAADI. CDR3 length: 12 amino acids. As DNA, the CDR3 is TGCGCCAGCAGTGAGGTACGACAGCCCCAGCATTTT. Translation gives CASSEVRQPQHF.

The sample holds many counts of this clonotype. The CDR3 DNA follows: TGCAGCGCGGCTCCGGGACGCCGTGGGGAGACCCAGTACTTC. It translates to CSAAPGRRGETQYF. The chain couples TRBV29-1 to TRBJ2-5; D assignment may be TRBD1 or TRBD2 (5 bases each). Trimming cost V 7 bases and J 5 bases, with 20 bases left between them. CDR1 SQVTM and CDR2 ANQGSEA come from the germline V gene. The CDR3 sequence is 14 residues long. The entire variable domain, with the rest obtained from reference TRBV29-1 and TRBJ2-5, is as follows: SAVISQKPSRDICQRGTSLTIQCQVDSQVTMMFWYRQQPGQSLTLIATANQGSEATYESGFVIDKFPISRPNLTFSTLTVSNMSPEDSSIYLCSAAPGRRGETQYFGPGTRLLVL.

This clonotype occurred a few times. The rearrangement uses TRBV15 and TRBJ1-5; D unresolved. The CDR3 length is 11 residues. Per the germline V gene, CDR1 is LNHNV and CDR2 is YYDKDF (reference sequence). The germline V and J ends were trimmed by 0 bases and 8 bases, with 2 bases remaining between them. Here the CDR3 reads CATSREEPQHF. In DNA form, the CDR3 reads TGTGCCACCAGCAGAGAGGAGCCCCAGCATTTT.

This clonotype was seen many times. The V and J genes are TRBV7-3 and TRBJ2-3, with no clear D. This CDR3 comprises 16 residues. CDR1 and CDR2 from the germline V gene are SGHTA and FQGTGA. V shed 0 bases and J shed 1 base, with 11 bases lying between them. The chain's CDR3 is CASSLTSRTGTDTQYF. CDR3 in DNA: TGTGCCAGCAGCTTAACGTCTCGTACTGGCACAGATACGCAGTATTTT.

This rearrangement joins TRBV29-1 to TRBJ1-1; D unresolved. In germline, CDR1 is SQVTM, CDR2 ANQGSEA. V was cut by 5 bases and J by 3 bases, with 7 bases left in between. This CDR3 has 11 residues. CDR3 DNA sequence: TGCAGCGTTATACTCTACACTGAAGCTTTCTTT. Translation: CSVILYTEAFF.

This clonotype has just one count. The chain links TRBV4-3 to TRBJ2-5; D is unclear. CDR1 and CDR2 from the germline V gene are LGHNA and YSLEER. The CDR3 runs to 16 residues. Trimming stripped 0 bases from V and 1 base from J, with 12 bases between. The CDR3 bases are TGCGCCAGCAGCCAAGATGTCGGGTCGGCCCAAGAGACCCAGTACTTC. This encodes CASSQDVGSAQETQYF.